This T cell receptor (beta chain) appears in the sequencing data of a study of T cell responses to AZD1222 COVID-19 vaccine. Turning to the study itself: Samples with a second dose at about 4 or about 12 weeks were pooled together.

From germline, CDR1 is SGHAT and CDR2 FQNNGV. This CDR3 spans 11 amino acids. V was cut by 5 bases and J by 6 bases, with 7 bases left in between. Study-wide findings and caveats: Within unmutated variant regions lay the reported targets of nearly half of spike-specific TCRs. In a largely white British group with more females than males, clonal diversity was possibly underestimated. A rise in Spike-specific TCR breadth and depth followed two AZD1222 doses.

As for this clone: Its antigen is currently unknown.

Profiled with immunoSEQ multiplex PCR; TCRdb holds only in-frame clones, not every one. The sample has over 110,000 clones, roughly nine tenths seen once. The TCR originated in an adult in good health. The V and J genes are TRBV11-2 and TRBJ1-1, with no clear D. The sequencing here drew on peripheral blood, taken on day 0 of AZD1222 vaccination. The CDR3 region is CASSQHAEAFF. CDR3 DNA: TGTGCCAGCAGCCAGCATGCTGAAGCTTTCTTT.